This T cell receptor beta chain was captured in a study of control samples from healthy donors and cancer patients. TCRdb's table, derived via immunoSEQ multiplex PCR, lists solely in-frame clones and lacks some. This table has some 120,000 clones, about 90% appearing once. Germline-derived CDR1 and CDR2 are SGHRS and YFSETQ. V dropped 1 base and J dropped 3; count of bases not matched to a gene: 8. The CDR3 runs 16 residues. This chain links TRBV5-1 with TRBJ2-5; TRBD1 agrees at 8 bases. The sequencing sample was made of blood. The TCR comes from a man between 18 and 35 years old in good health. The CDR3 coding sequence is TGCGCCAGCAGCTTGCTTCAGGGGGCTACCGAAGAGACCCAGTACTTC. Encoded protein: CASSLLQGATEETQYF.